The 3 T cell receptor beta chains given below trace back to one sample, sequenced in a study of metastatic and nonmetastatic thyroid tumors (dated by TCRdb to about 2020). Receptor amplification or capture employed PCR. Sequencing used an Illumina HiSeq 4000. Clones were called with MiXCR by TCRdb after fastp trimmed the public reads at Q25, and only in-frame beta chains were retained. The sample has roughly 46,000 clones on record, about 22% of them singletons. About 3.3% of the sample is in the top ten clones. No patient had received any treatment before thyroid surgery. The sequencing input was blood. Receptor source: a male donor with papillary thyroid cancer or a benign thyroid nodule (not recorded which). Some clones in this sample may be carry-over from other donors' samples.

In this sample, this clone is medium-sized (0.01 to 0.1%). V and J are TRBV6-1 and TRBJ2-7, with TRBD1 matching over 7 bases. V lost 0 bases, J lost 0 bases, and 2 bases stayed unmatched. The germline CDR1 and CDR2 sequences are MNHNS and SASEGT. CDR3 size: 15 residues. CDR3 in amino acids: CASSEAGTVSYEQYF. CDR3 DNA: TGTGCCAGCAGTGAAGCAGGGACAGTCTCCTACGAGCAGTACTTC.

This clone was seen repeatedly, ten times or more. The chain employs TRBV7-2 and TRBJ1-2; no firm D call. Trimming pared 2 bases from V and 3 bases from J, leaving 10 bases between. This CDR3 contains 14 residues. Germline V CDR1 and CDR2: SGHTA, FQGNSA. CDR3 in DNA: TGTGCCAGCAGCTTATATGCCGAGGACTATGGCTACACCTTC. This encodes CASSLYAEDYGYTF.

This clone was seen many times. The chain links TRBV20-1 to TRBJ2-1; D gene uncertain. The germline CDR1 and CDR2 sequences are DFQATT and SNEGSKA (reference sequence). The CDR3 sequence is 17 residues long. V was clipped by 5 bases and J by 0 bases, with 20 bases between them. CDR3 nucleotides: TGCAGTGCTGCAGGTTATACGGGTACGAGCTCCTACAATGAGCAGTTCTTC. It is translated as CSAAGYTGTSSYNEQFF.